This TCR beta chain comes out of a study of blood T cell repertoires in COVID-19. Only in-frame clones appear in the TCRdb table, and some are missing; sequencing was by immunoSEQ multiplex PCR. This table holds about 59,000 clones, 88% found once. Trimming cost V 4 bases and J 6 bases; bases outside gene matches: 15. The CDR3 runs 15 residues. CDR1 SQVTM and CDR2 ANQGSEA come from the germline V gene. Material: peripheral blood. J is TRBJ2-7 and V is TRBV29-1; 7 bases are a match to TRBD2. The clonotype was recovered from an elderly woman with active COVID-19. This CDR3 reads CSVVTYKRGYSEQYF. CDR3 nucleotide sequence: TGCAGCGTTGTCACGTACAAGCGGGGATACAGCGAGCAGTACTTC.